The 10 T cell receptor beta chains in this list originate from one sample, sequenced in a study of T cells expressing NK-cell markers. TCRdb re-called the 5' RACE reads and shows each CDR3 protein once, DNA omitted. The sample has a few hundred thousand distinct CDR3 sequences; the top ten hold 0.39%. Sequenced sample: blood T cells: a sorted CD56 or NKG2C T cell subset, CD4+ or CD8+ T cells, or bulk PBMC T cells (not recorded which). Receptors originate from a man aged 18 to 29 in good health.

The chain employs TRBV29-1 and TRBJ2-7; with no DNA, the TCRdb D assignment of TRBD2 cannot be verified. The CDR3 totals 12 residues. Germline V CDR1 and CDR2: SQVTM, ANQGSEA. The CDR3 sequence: CSVRAGVDEQYF.

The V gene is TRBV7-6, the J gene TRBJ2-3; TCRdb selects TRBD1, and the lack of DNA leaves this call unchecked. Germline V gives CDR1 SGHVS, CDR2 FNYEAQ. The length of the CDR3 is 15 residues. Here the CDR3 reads CASSRQFSSTDTQYF.

The chain's CDR3 is CATSRDISPPGVNTQYF. The J gene is TRBJ2-3, the V gene TRBV15; TCRdb selects TRBD2, and the lack of DNA leaves this call unchecked. Germline values: CDR1 LNHNV, CDR2 YYDKDF (reference sequence). This CDR3 has 17 residues. Drawing the rest from reference TRBV15 and TRBJ2-3, the complete variable domain is DAMVIQNPRYQVTQFGKPVTLSCSQTLNHNVMYWYQQKSSQAPKLLFHYYDKDFNNEADTPDNFQSRRPNTSFCFLDIRSPGLGDTAMYLCATSRDISPPGVNTQYFGPGTRLTVL.

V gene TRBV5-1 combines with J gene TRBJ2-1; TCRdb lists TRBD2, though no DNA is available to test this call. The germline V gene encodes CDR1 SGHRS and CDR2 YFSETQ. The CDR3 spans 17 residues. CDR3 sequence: CASSLAGGPSTYNEQFF.

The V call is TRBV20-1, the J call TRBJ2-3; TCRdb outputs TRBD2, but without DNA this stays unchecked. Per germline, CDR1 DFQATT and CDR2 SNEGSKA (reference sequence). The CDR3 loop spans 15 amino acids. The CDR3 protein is CSAGRGGVGTDTQYF.

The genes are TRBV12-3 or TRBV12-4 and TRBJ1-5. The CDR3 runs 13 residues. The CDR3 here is CASSLVGGQPQHF.

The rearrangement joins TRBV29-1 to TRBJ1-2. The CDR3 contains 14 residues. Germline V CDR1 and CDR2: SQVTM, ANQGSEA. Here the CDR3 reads CSVVGRLSNYGYTF.

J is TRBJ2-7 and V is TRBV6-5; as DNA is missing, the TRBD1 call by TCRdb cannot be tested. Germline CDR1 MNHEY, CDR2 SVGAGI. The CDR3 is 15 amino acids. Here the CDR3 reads CASSYSGGVRNEQYF.

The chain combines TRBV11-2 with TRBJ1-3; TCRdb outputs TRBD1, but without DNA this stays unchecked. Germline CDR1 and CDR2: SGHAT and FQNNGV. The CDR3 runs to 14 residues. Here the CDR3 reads CASSLNRAGNTIYF.

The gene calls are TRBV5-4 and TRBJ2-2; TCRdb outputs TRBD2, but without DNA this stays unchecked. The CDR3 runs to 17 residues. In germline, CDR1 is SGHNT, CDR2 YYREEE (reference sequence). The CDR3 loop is CASSSLPGSVGAGELFF.